Below, one T cell receptor (beta chain) is given with its context. The sample originates from a study of blood T cell repertoires in COVID-19. This CDR3 comprises 12 residues. Germline CDR1 and CDR2: MNHEY and SVGAGI. Trimming left V 6 bases short and J 0 bases short, with 6 bases between. Some clones are missing from TCRdb's copy, which holds only in-frame ones; the method was immunoSEQ multiplex PCR. Of around 150,000 clones detected, 75% to 85% appear once; the ten largest clones hold about 4%. The sequence derives from a man between 60 and 75 years old with acute or convalescent COVID-19. The chain joins TRBV6-5 to TRBJ2-7; D remains ambiguous. The source material was peripheral blood. CDR3 nucleotide sequence: TGTGCCAGCAGCCAGTCCTCCTACGAGCAGTACTTC. Translation gives CASSQSSYEQYF.